This T cell receptor beta chain was found in a study of cytomegalovirus exposure and HLA in healthy donors. On the study more broadly: Findings of an earlier analysis included roughly 110 million unique TCR beta sequences from 200 million or so T cells.

Broader study findings: In vitro assays verified that three CMV-associated chains recognized CMV antigens specifically. Available immune exposure information was restricted to CMV serostatus only.

Details on this clone: Its antigen remains unidentified.

The CDR3 loop spans 14 amino acids. V was trimmed by 0 bases and J by 5 bases, leaving 10 bases between them. Germline V gives CDR1 MGHRA, CDR2 YSYEKL. PCR primers comprised 60 Vbeta and 13 Jbeta primers. Only in-frame clones appear in the TCRdb table, and some are missing; sequencing was by immunoSEQ multiplex PCR. The table includes 150,000 to 200,000 clones, about 75% detected once. The specimen was PBMCs. The receptor's source is a man aged 50 to 59 in good health and CMV-seropositive. The chain combines TRBV4-1 with TRBJ2-5; D not resolved. CDR3 DNA: TGCGCCAGCAGCCAAGACGGAGTCGTGGAGACCCAGTACTTC. The encoded protein is CASSQDGVVETQYF.